The sequence of this T cell receptor (beta chain) was determined in a study of T cell responses to AZD1222 COVID-19 vaccine. Regarding the study as a whole: In all cases, repertoires were sampled only after the peak T cell response. White British donors predominated, females outnumbered males, and clonal diversity was possibly underestimated.

Looked up from germline, CDR1 is MNHEY and CDR2 is SVGAGI. V dropped 7 bases and J dropped 6; count of bases not matched to a gene: 8. This CDR3 contains 15 residues. The table came from immunoSEQ multiplex PCR; TCRdb's copy has only in-frame clones and leaves some out. The sample includes about 120,000 clones, 93% of them seen just once. This clone appeared once. Its antigen is still unknown. Second-dose schedules of about 4 or about 12 weeks were combined. The receptor comes from an adult who received the AZD1222 COVID-19 vaccine. The material sequenced was peripheral blood, taken 28 days after the second AZD1222 dose. The rearrangement links TRBV6-5 to TRBJ2-2; 10 bases match TRBD2. The CDR3 protein is CASKGASGSAGELFF. The DNA of the CDR3 is TGTGCCAGCAAAGGGGCTAGCGGGAGCGCCGGGGAGCTGTTTTTT.